This T cell receptor beta chain was profiled in a study of blood T cell repertoires in COVID-19. Study information: Both acute and convalescent COVID-19 samples were obtained from the United States, Italy and Spain. Sources were T cells, B-cell-depleted T cells, or PBMCs; the material itself was cDNA or gDNA.

Per the authors' pipeline: Reference gene primers were amplified, and this amplification served to estimate nucleated cell counts. TCRdb's copy holds only in-frame clones and misses some; the assay was immunoSEQ multiplex PCR. The D gene and trimming were derived from the DNA, and the V and J assignments and clone size from that table. The repertoire holds roughly 200,000 clones, with approximately 87% as singletons. Germline CDR1 reads MNHEY; CDR2 reads SVGAGI. This CDR3 has 12 amino acids. V gave up 6 bases and J gave up 5 bases, with 10 bases separating them. This TCR was sampled from a woman between 45 and 65 years old in a cohort exposed to, infected with or recovered from COVID-19 (not recorded which). The sequenced sample was PBMCs or T cells enriched from blood (not recorded which). The V and J genes are TRBV6-5 and TRBJ2-5; weak D call: TRBD2 (7 bases). The CDR3: CASSRGAETQYF. DNA for the CDR3: TGTGCCAGCAGCCGGGGGGCCGAGACCCAGTACTTC.